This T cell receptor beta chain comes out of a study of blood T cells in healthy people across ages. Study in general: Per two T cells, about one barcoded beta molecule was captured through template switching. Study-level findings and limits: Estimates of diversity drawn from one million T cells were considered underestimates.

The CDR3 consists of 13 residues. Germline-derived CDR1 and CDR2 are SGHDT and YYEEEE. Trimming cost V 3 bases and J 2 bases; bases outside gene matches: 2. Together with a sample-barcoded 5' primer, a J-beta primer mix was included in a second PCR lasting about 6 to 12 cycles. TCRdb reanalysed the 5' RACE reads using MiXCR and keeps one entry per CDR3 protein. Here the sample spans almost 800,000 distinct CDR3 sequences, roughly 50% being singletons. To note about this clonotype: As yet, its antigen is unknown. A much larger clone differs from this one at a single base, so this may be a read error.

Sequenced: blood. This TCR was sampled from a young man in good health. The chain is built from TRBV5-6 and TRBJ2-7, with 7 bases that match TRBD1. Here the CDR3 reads CASSWGQPYEQYF. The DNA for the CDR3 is TGTGCCAGCAGCTGGGGACAGCCCTACGAGCAGTACTTC. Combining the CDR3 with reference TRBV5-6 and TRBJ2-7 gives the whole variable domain DAGVTQSPTHLIKTRGQQVTLRCSPKSGHDTVSWYQQALGQGPQFIFQYYEEEERQRGNFPDRFSGHQFPNYSSELNVNALLLGDSALYLCASSWGQPYEQYFGPGTRLTVT.